Detailed here is one TCR beta chain. The target of this receptor is not known. Base quality data are lacking; no much larger clone is found one base away. This specimen belongs to a study of blood T cell repertoires in COVID-19 (dated by TCRdb to about 2020). For the wider study: Samples from collaborators originated in the United States, Italy and Spain and spanned both the acute and convalescent phases of COVID-19. The prospective study material was composed of cDNA or gDNA derived from T cells, B-cell-depleted T cells, or PBMCs. Subjects who had been exposed to COVID-19, were actively infected with it, or had recovered from it provided the deeply sampled blood TCRbeta repertoires that made up the dataset. The repertoires were released in a freely available public database meant as a resource for research on the immune response to SARS-CoV-2. The samples were drawn from two sources: the first 160 participants of the ongoing ImmuneRACE study, and 1,200 or so subjects contributed by 6 global collaborators. A de-identified subject ID, COVID-19 status, age in years and sex were almost always included in the sample metadata. Where available, HLA class I and class II types were taken from metadata supplied by the sample provider and were not determined by assay-based typing. Summary of the overall study and its limitations: Clinical and demographic metadata were provided uncurated, with the amount varying by source and participant.

The CDR3 runs 12 residues from the cysteine to the phenylalanine. Only the CDR3 DNA is retained, 36 bases long and in frame from the first base. V and J are trimmed by 6 bases and 6 bases, and the gene matches miss 5 bases of the junction. CDR1 and CDR2, looked up from the germline V gene, are MNHEY and SVGAGI. Each collaborating institution followed its own protocols to collect whole blood in K2EDTA tubes. Collaborator samples were shipped for TCRbeta analysis as frozen whole blood, isolated PBMCs, or DNA extracted from either sample type. The immunoSEQ Assay, a bias-controlled multiplex PCR, was used to amplify TCRbeta CDR3 regions from genomic DNA. In the paper's pipeline: The number of nucleated cells in each sample was estimated from the amplification of reference gene primers within the assay. To quantify the absolute abundance of each unique TCRbeta CDR3 rearrangement, sequence reads were collapsed and filtered. For each sample, productive Simpson clonality was calculated as the square root of Simpson's diversity index over productive rearrangements. The immuneACCESS repertoire file appears here via TCRdb, limited to in-frame rearrangements. These files lack a portion of the clones; in checked studies, under half of the deficit traces to unresolved V genes, and the cause of the others is not known. V, J and clone size are those of that table, while D and trimming were read from the DNA. This sample holds 250,000 or so clones; 86% were observed only once. Nearly 2% of the sample rests with the top ten.

This clonotype was sampled from a man aged 25 to 45 with active or convalescent COVID-19. Sequencing was carried out using peripheral blood. The chain couples TRBV6-5 to TRBJ2-7, with 7 bases aligning to TRBD1. CDR3 reads: CASSDRDREQYF. The DNA sequence follows: TGTGCCAGCAGCGACAGGGACCGCGAGCAGTACTTC.